The 11 T cell receptor beta chains presented below share a single source sample, sequenced in a study of CD8 T cells in Susac syndrome. Reverse transcription of about 0.5 to 1 ug RNA was performed with random hexamers. TCRdb reprocessed the immunoSEQ multiplex PCR reads with MiXCR, giving one entry per CDR3 protein. The sample comprises roughly 140,000 distinct CDR3 sequences, approximately 95% of which are singletons, and around 0.15% rests with the top ten. Sequenced input: CD4+ T cells from PBMCs. These receptors were taken from a human donor with Susac syndrome.

This rearrangement joins TRBV7-9 to TRBJ1-3, with 7 bases identical to TRBD1. Germline V gene lookup returns CDR1 SEHNR and CDR2 FQNEAQ (reference sequence). The CDR3 spans 17 residues. Trimming cost V 4 bases and J 2 bases; bases outside gene matches: 11. The CDR3, as DNA: TGTGCCAGCAGCTCCCGCTTGGGACAGACCGCTGGAAACACCATATATTTT. It yields the protein CASSSRLGQTAGNTIYF. The full variable domain, with the rest looked up from reference TRBV7-9 and TRBJ1-3, is DTGVSQNPRHKITKRGQNVTFRCDPISEHNRLYWYRQTLGQGPEFLTYFQNEAQLEKSRLLSDRFSAERPKGSFSTLEIQRTEQGDSAMYLCASSSRLGQTAGNTIYFGEGSWLTVV.

This chain uses TRBV20-1 with TRBJ2-7; D tentatively reads TRBD1 or TRBD2 (5 bases each). Germline lookup yields CDR1 DFQATT and CDR2 SNEGSKA (reference sequence). Between the trimmed V and J ends, which lost 4 bases and 3 bases, there was a span of 10 bases. This CDR3 is built from 12 residues. The CDR3 sequence is CSATGTDYEQYF. The CDR3 region has the DNA TGCAGTGCTACCGGGACGGACTACGAGCAGTACTTC.

The chain is built from TRBV29-1 and TRBJ2-1, with unresolved D. Between the trimmed V and J ends, which lost 7 bases and 0 bases, there was a span of 13 bases. Per germline, CDR1 SQVTM and CDR2 ANQGSEA. CDR3 length: 14 residues. The CDR3 coding sequence is TGCAGCGCCAGCAAGGGCGGCTCCTACAATGAGCAGTTCTTC. It yields the protein CSASKGGSYNEQFF.

This sequence joins TRBV12-3 or TRBV12-4 and TRBJ2-1, with 9 bases lining up with TRBD2. The V and J ends lost 3 bases and 4 bases, in that order; junction bases with no gene match: 4. The CDR3 contains 15 residues. CDR3 protein: CASSLGGGAYNEQFF. Here the CDR3 DNA reads TGTGCCAGCAGTTTGGGCGGGGGGGCTTACAATGAGCAGTTCTTC.

This chain links TRBV6-5 with TRBJ2-3; 11 bases fit TRBD2. CDR3 length: 15 residues. Losses at the gene ends were 6 bases for V and 4 bases for J; bases not matched to a gene: 6. Per germline, CDR1 MNHEY and CDR2 SVGAGI. CDR3: CASSLSGGVADTQYF. CDR3 nucleotide sequence: TGTGCCAGCAGCCTTAGCGGGGGGGTGGCAGATACGCAGTATTTT.

This sequence joins TRBV5-1 and TRBJ1-5; possibly TRBD1 for D (6 bases). The CDR3 has 16 residues. Trimming left V 1 base short and J 2 bases short, with 13 bases between. Germline assignment: CDR1 SGHRS and CDR2 YFSETQ. For the CDR3, the DNA is TGCGCCAGCAGCTTGACAGGGTCAGAGGGCAATCAGCCCCAGCATTTT. Amino acid sequence: CASSLTGSEGNQPQHF.

The J gene is TRBJ1-1, the V gene TRBV6-2 or TRBV6-3; D may be TRBD1 (5 bases). The CDR3 has 13 amino acids. Germline CDR1 reads MNHEY; CDR2 reads SVGEGT. V was shortened by 2 bases and J by 12 bases, with 16 bases between the two germline ends. CDR3 amino acids: CASSYGRDDYPFF. DNA of the CDR3: TGTGCCAGCAGTTACGGTCGGGACGACTATCCTTTCTTT.

The count of this clonotype is one. The chain has TRBV29-1 and TRBJ1-1; TRBD1 might be the D (6 bases). With 6 bases removed from V and 3 bases from J, the gap between germline ends came to 14 bases. Per germline, CDR1 SQVTM and CDR2 ANQGSEA. This CDR3 is built from 13 residues. CDR3 coding DNA: TGCAGCGTGGTTGACAGGAGACACACTGAAGCTTTCTTT. This sequence encodes CSVVDRRHTEAFF.

The chain joins TRBV9 to TRBJ1-6, with TRBD1 identical over 8 bases. Looked up from germline, CDR1 is SGDLS and CDR2 is YYNGEE. This CDR3 spans 14 amino acids. V dropped 4 bases and J dropped 5; count of bases not matched to a gene: 2. The CDR3 bases are TGTGCCAGCAGCTTACAGGGGGATAATTCACCCCTCCACTTT. Translated, it gives CASSLQGDNSPLHF.

The chain combines TRBV20-1 with TRBJ2-7, with D maybe TRBD2 (5 bases). The V and J ends lost 3 bases and 5 bases respectively, with 11 bases between them. Germline lookup yields CDR1 DFQATT and CDR2 SNEGSKA (reference sequence). The CDR3 has 12 amino acids. CDR3: CSASPGIDEQYF. In DNA, the CDR3 is TGCAGTGCTAGCCCGGGGATTGACGAGCAGTACTTC.

The V gene is TRBV5-6, the J gene TRBJ1-1; D is perhaps TRBD1 (6 bases). There are 15 residues in the CDR3. Germline CDR1 SGHDT, CDR2 YYEEEE. With 4 bases removed from V and 4 bases from J, the gap between germline ends came to 17 bases. As DNA, the CDR3 is TGTGCCAGCAGCATCCAGACAGGACCTCTCACTGAAGCTTTCTTT. Translating it yields CASSIQTGPLTEAFF.